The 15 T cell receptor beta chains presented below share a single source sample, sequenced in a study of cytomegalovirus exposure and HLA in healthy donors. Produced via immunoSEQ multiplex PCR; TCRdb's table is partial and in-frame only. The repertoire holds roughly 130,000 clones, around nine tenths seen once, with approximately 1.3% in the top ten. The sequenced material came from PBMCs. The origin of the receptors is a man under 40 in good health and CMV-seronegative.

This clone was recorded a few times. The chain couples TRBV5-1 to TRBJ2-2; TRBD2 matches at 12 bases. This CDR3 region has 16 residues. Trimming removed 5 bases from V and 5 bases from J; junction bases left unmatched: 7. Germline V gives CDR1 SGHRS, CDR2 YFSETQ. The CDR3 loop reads CASRPSTSGRTGELFF. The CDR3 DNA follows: TGCGCCAGCAGACCGTCGACTAGCGGGAGAACCGGGGAGCTGTTTTTT.

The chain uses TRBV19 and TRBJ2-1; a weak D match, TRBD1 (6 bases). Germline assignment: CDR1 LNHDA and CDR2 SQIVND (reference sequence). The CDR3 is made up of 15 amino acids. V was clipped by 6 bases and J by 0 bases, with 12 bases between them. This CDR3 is CASSWDTGSYNEQFF. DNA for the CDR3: TGTGCCAGTAGCTGGGACACGGGCTCCTACAATGAGCAGTTCTTC. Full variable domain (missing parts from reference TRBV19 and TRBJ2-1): DGGITQSPKYLFRKEGQNVTLSCEQNLNHDAMYWYRQDPGQGLRLIYYSQIVNDFQKGDIAEGYSVSREKKESFPLTVTSAQKNPTAFYLCASSWDTGSYNEQFFGPGTRLTVL.

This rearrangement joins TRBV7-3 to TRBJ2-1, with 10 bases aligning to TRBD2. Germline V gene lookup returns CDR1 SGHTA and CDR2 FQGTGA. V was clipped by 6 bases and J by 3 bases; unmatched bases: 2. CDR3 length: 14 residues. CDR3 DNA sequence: TGTGCCAGCAGGTCTAGCGGGGGCTACAATGAGCAGTTCTTC. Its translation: CASRSSGGYNEQFF.

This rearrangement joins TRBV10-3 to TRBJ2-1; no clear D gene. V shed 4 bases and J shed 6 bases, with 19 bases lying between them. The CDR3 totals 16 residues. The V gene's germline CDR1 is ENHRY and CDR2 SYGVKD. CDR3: CAISVYFPTESNEQFF. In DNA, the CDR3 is TGTGCCATCAGTGTATATTTCCCTACAGAGTCCAATGAGCAGTTCTTC.

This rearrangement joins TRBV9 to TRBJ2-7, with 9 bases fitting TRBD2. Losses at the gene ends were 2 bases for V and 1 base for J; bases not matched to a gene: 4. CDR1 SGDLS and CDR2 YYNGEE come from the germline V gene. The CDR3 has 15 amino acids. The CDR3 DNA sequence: TGTGCCAGCAGCGTTCGAGCGGGAGGTTCCTACGAGCAGTACTTC. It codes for CASSVRAGGSYEQYF.

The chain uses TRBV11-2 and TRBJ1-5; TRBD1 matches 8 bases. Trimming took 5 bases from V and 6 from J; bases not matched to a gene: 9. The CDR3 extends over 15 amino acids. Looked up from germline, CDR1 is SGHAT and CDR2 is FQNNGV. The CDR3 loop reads CASSTGQAGGQPQHF. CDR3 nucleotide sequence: TGTGCCAGCAGCACGGGACAGGCCGGGGGTCAGCCCCAGCATTTT.

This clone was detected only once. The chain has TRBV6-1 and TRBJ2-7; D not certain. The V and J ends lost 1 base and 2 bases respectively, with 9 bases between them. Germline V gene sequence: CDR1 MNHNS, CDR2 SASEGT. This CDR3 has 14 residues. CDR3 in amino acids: CASSEGGVAYEQYF. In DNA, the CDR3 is TGTGCCAGCAGTGAAGGAGGAGTGGCCTACGAGCAGTACTTC.

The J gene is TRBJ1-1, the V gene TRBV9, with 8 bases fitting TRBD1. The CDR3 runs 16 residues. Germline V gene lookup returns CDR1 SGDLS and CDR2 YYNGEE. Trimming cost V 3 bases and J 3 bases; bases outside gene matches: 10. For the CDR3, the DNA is TGTGCCAGCAGCGGAGACAGGGGAACTGGGTACACTGAAGCTTTCTTT. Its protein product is CASSGDRGTGYTEAFF.

Here the CDR3 DNA reads TGTGCCAGCTCACCAGCGGCCCAGGGCGAGTATTCACCCCTCCACTTT. This encodes CASSPAAQGEYSPLHF. This chain uses TRBV18 with TRBJ1-6, with D perhaps TRBD1 (5 bases). Germline V lookup: CDR1 KGHSH, CDR2 LQKENI. The CDR3 loop spans 16 amino acids. Trimming took off 2 bases at V and 8 bases at J, with 16 bases between the two ends.

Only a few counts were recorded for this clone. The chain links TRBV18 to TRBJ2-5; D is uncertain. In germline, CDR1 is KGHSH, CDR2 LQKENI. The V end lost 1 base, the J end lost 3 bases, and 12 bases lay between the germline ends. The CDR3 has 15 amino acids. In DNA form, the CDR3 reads TGTGCCAGCTCACCACTGTCGCTCACTGAAGAGACCCAGTACTTC. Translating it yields CASSPLSLTEETQYF.

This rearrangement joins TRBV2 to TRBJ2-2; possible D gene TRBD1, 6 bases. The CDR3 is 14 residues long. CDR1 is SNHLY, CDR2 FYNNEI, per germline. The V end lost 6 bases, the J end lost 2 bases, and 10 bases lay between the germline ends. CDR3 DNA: TGTGCCAGCAGGAGCAGGGGAAACACCGGGGAGCTGTTTTTT. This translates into CASRSRGNTGELFF. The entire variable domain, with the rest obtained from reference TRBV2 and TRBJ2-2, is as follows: EPEVTQTPSHQVTQMGQEVILRCVPISNHLYFYWYRQILGQKVEFLVSFYNNEISEKSEIFDDQFSVERPDGSNFTLKIRSTKLEDSAMYFCASRSRGNTGELFFGEGSRLTVL.

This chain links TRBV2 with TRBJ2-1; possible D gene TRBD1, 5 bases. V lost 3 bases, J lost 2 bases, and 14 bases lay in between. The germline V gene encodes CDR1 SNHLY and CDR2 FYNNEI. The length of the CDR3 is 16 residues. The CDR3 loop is CASSDQGRVAYNEQFF. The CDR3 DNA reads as TGTGCCAGCAGTGATCAAGGCAGGGTAGCCTACAATGAGCAGTTCTTC.

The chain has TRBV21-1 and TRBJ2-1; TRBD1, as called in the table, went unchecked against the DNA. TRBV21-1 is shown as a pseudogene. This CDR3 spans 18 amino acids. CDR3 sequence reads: CASSKTPSELQGNNEQFF. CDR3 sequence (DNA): TGTGCCAGCAGCAAAACCCCCTCGGAGCTACAGGGTAACAATGAGCAGTTCTTC.

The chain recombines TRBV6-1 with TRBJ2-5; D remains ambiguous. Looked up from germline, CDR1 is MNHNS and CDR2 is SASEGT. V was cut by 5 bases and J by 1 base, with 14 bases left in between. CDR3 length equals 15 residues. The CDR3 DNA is TGTGCCAGCAGTCCCAACCCCGACTCCCAAGAGACCCAGTACTTC. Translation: CASSPNPDSQETQYF.

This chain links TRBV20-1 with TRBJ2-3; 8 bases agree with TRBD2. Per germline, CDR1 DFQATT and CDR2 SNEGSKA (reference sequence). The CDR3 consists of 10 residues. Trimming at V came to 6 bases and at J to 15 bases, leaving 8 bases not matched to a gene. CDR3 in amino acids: CSARLASSYF. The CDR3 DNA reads TGCAGTGCAAGACTAGCGTCATCTTATTTT.